The 17 T cell receptor beta chains reported below all come from one sample, sequenced in a study of T cell repertoires in ileal Crohn's disease. Time point described: neoterminal ileum biopsy at postoperative endoscopy, about 6 months after surgery. Clones were read by immunoSEQ multiplex PCR, and TCRdb kept only the in-frame ones, dropping some. The profile shows around 13,000 clones, around 80% of them singletons. Material: ileal tissue. These receptors were obtained from an adult with Crohn's disease.

The rearrangement links TRBV7-9 to TRBJ1-1, with 9 bases matching TRBD1. V lost 5 bases to trimming and J lost 4 bases; unmatched junction nucleotides: 5. The CDR3 length is 14 residues. Germline lookup yields CDR1 SEHNR and CDR2 FQNEAQ (reference sequence). The CDR3: CASSRDRVSTEAFF. The CDR3 DNA reads as TGTGCCAGCAGCAGGGACAGGGTGAGCACTGAAGCTTTCTTT.

DNA of the CDR3: TGTGCCAGCAGAAAGGACACGAACACTGAAGCTTTCTTT. Translation: CASRKDTNTEAFF. This chain joins TRBV2 and TRBJ1-1, with TRBD1 as a possible D gene (5 bases). Trimming pared 6 bases from V and 1 base from J, leaving 9 bases between. The germline CDR1 and CDR2 sequences are SNHLY and FYNNEI. The length of the CDR3 is 13 residues.

Concerning this clone itself: At one end, the junction sequence differs from germline, possibly due to a read error. The rearrangement links TRBV6-1 to TRBJ1-6; TRBD1 agrees at 11 bases. CDR3 length equals 19 residues. CDR1 and CDR2 (germline): MNHNS, SASEGT. The chain's CDR3 is CASSEGTGGVRTYNSPLHF. The CDR3 coding sequence is TGTGCCAGCAGCGAAGGGACAGGGGGGGTGAGGACCTATAATTCACCCCTCCACTTT.

The chain links TRBV7-6 to TRBJ1-4; 7 bases are shared with TRBD1. CDR1 is SGHVS and CDR2 is FNYEAQ in the germline V gene. This CDR3 contains 15 residues. J gave up 8 bases and V 0 bases, and 6 bases lay outside the gene matches. The CDR3 loop reads CASSLAGTAREKLFF. The CDR3 nucleotides read TGTGCCAGCAGCTTAGCCGGGACAGCGAGGGAAAAACTGTTTTTT. Combining the CDR3 with reference TRBV7-6 and TRBJ1-4 gives the whole variable domain GAGVSQSPRYKVTKRGQDVALRCDPISGHVSLYWYRQALGQGPEFLTYFNYEAQQDKSGLPNDRFSAERPEGSISTLTIQRTEQRDSAMYRCASSLAGTAREKLFFGSGTQLSVL.

The chain employs TRBV10-3 and TRBJ2-1; 12 nucleotides match TRBD2. This CDR3 contains 14 residues. Germline V gene data show CDR1 as ENHRY and CDR2 as SYGVKD. V shed 5 bases and J 6 bases; nucleotides not matched to a gene: 2. CDR3: CAISPGLAGNEQFF. The DNA of the CDR3 is TGTGCCATCAGTCCGGGACTAGCGGGCAATGAGCAGTTCTTC.

The chain couples TRBV7-9 to TRBJ2-3, with unresolved D. Trimming took 5 bases from V and 0 from J, leaving 12 bases between them. Germline CDR1 SEHNR, CDR2 FQNEAQ (reference sequence). The CDR3 length is 15 residues. This CDR3 is CASSATSPSTDTQYF. CDR3 sequence (DNA): TGTGCCAGCAGCGCCACTTCCCCTAGCACAGATACGCAGTATTTT.

The gene calls are TRBV6-5 and TRBJ1-2; possible D gene TRBD1, 5 bases. CDR3 length: 16 residues. Germline CDR1 is MNHEY and CDR2 is SVGAGI. The V gene lost 4 bases and the J gene lost 7 bases, with 22 bases spanning the gap. Written as DNA, the CDR3 is TGTGCCAGCAGTTCCCGGGGGGGGAAAGGTACTAGTGGCTACACCTTC. It is translated as CASSSRGGKGTSGYTF.

This clone appeared a single time. The rearrangement joins TRBV29-1 to TRBJ2-1; 10 bases line up with TRBD2. V dropped 3 bases and J dropped 7; count of bases not matched to a gene: 12. The CDR3 is made up of 16 amino acids. Per the germline V gene, CDR1 is SQVTM and CDR2 is ANQGSEA. In nucleotides, the CDR3 is TGCAGCGTTGAGGTTTCAGCGGGAGGGCCAGGTAATGAGCAGTTCTTC. Protein product: CSVEVSAGGPGNEQFF.

This clone was detected only a few times. The chain links TRBV5-4 to TRBJ2-7, with D tentatively TRBD1 (5 bases). This CDR3 has 14 residues. The V end lost 2 bases, the J end lost 2 bases, and 11 bases lay between the germline ends. CDR1 is SGHNT, CDR2 YYREEE, per germline (reference sequence). The CDR3 DNA follows: TGTGCCAGCAGCTTCCGAGCCAGGGCCTACGAGCAGTACTTC. This translates into CASSFRARAYEQYF.

J is TRBJ1-1 and V is TRBV2; weak D call: TRBD1 (6 bases). Deletions cut 2 bases from V and 4 bases from J, with 8 bases between. Germline CDR1 is SNHLY and CDR2 is FYNNEI. This CDR3 is 13 amino acids long. CDR3 residues: CASSERGSTEAFF. CDR3 bases: TGTGCCAGCAGTGAAAGGGGGAGCACTGAAGCTTTCTTT.

The V call is TRBV6-5, the J call TRBJ2-1; TRBD1 agrees at 7 bases. The CDR3 runs 13 residues. CDR1 is MNHEY and CDR2 is SVGAGI in the germline V gene. V shed 2 bases, J shed 8 bases, and the junction held 3 bases outside the gene matches. The CDR3 region is CASSYTGDDEQFF. CDR3 DNA sequence: TGTGCCAGCAGTTACACAGGGGACGATGAGCAGTTCTTC.

The count of this clone is one. The V and J genes are TRBV9 and TRBJ2-2; TRBD1 agrees at 8 bases. In germline, CDR1 is SGDLS, CDR2 YYNGEE. The V segment lost 4 bases and the J segment 9 bases; nucleotides outside the gene matches: 5. CDR3 length: 13 amino acids. The CDR3 loop reads CASSPRGPWELFF. CDR3 nucleotides: TGTGCCAGCAGCCCCAGGGGGCCATGGGAGCTGTTTTTT.

The chain has TRBV5-5 and TRBJ1-6, with unresolved D. The V gene's germline CDR1 is SGHKS and CDR2 YYEKEE (reference sequence). The V end lost 4 bases, the J end lost 7 bases, and 15 bases lay between the germline ends. The CDR3 sequence is 15 residues long. CDR3 DNA sequence: TGTGCCAGCAGCCCGCCGGGTTCGTGGAATTCACCCCTCCACTTT. Its translation is CASSPPGSWNSPLHF.

This sequence joins TRBV18 and TRBJ1-1; no clear D gene. Trimming cost V 4 bases and J 1 base, with 10 bases left between them. CDR3 size: 14 residues. The germline gives CDR1 KGHSH, CDR2 LQKENI. The CDR3 protein is CASSLSDTNTEAFF. In DNA form, the CDR3 reads TGTGCCAGCTCACTTAGTGACACGAACACTGAAGCTTTCTTT.

This clone occurred a few times. The V and J genes are TRBV9 and TRBJ1-4; D possibly corresponds to TRBD1 (5 bases). The CDR3 has 17 residues. Germline assignment: CDR1 SGDLS and CDR2 YYNGEE. The germline V and J ends were trimmed by 4 bases and 3 bases, with 19 bases remaining between them. The CDR3 region is CASSPRQSPGPNEKLFF. CDR3 sequence (DNA): TGTGCCAGCAGCCCCCGTCAGTCCCCAGGGCCTAATGAAAAACTGTTTTTT.

The V gene is TRBV27, the J gene TRBJ1-2, with 9 bases fitting TRBD1. The V segment lost 5 bases and the J segment 5 bases; nucleotides outside the gene matches: 9. In germline, CDR1 is MNHEY, CDR2 SMNVEV (reference sequence). This CDR3 has 15 residues. The CDR3 loop reads CASSPGTGRTYGYTF. CDR3 DNA sequence: TGTGCCAGCAGTCCGGGGACAGGGAGGACATATGGCTACACCTTC.

The V gene is TRBV7-6, the J gene TRBJ2-3, with 10 bases lining up with TRBD2. CDR1 and CDR2 from the germline V gene are SGHVS and FNYEAQ. CDR3 length: 18 residues. The trim removed 5 bases at V and 9 bases at J, leaving 20 bases unmatched. This CDR3 is CASSPAGGVAGGQITQYF. CDR3 nucleotides: TGTGCCAGCAGCCCGGCCGGGGGGGTAGCGGGGGGCCAGATAACGCAGTATTTT.